Listed below are T cell receptor beta chains from one sample, sequenced in a study of T cell changes during pregnancy in multiple sclerosis. This table comes from immunoSEQ multiplex PCR, and its TCRdb copy is limited to in-frame clones, with some not included. The repertoire consists of tens of thousands of clones, with 90% occurring once and the leading ten covering 0.35% to 0.5%. Sequencing used CD4+ T cells from peripheral blood mononuclear cells, obtained in the second trimester of pregnancy. The receptors shown here come from a female donor with multiple sclerosis, enrolled in a pregnancy study. Each CDR3 is given with its conserved first and last residue. Each record gives: J gene, V gene, clone size, D gene, CDR3 DNA, CDR3 protein. A D gene is named only where the DNA matches it firmly. Expanded clones get a size class; other rows say once, few or many, or leave the size out.

j_call: TRBJ1-3
v_call: TRBV29-1
clone_size: once
d_call: .
cdr3_nt: TGCAGCGGACACTTCTCTGGAAACACCATATATTTT
cdr3_aa: CSGHFSGNTIYF

j_call: TRBJ1-3
v_call: TRBV2
clone_size: once
d_call: .
cdr3_nt: TGTGCCAGCAGTGACCCCCAGGGATCTGGAAACACCATATATTTT
cdr3_aa: CASSDPQGSGNTIYF

j_call: TRBJ1-2
v_call: TRBV21-1
clone_size: once
d_call: .
cdr3_nt: TGTGCCAGCAGCAAGGGGGCGCCTAACTATGGCTACACCTTC
cdr3_aa: CASSKGAPNYGYTF

j_call: TRBJ1-5
v_call: TRBV19
clone_size: .
d_call: .
cdr3_nt: TGTGCCAGTAGTATAGATTACTTCTTCGGCGGTCGCAATCAGCCCCAGCATTTT
cdr3_aa: CASSIDYFFGGRNQPQHF

j_call: TRBJ1-1
v_call: TRBV7-9
clone_size: .
d_call: .
cdr3_nt: TGTGCCAGCAGCGCCGTTGAGTGGACAGAAGCTTTCTTT
cdr3_aa: CASSAVEWTEAFF

j_call: TRBJ2-1
v_call: TRBV6-5
clone_size: few
d_call: TRBD2
cdr3_nt: TGTGCCAGCAGTTACTCGACTAGCGGGGGGGCCAATGAGCAGTTCTTC
cdr3_aa: CASSYSTSGGANEQFF

j_call: TRBJ2-7
v_call: TRBV27
clone_size: .
d_call: TRBD1
cdr3_nt: TGTGCCAGCAGTTTAAAAGGGGGCCCCTACGAGCAGTACTTC
cdr3_aa: CASSLKGGPYEQYF

j_call: TRBJ1-4
v_call: TRBV6-5
clone_size: .
d_call: .
cdr3_nt: TGTGCCAGCAGTCGGACAGCAACTAATGAAAAACTGTTTTTT
cdr3_aa: CASSRTATNEKLFF

j_call: TRBJ2-7
v_call: TRBV10-2
clone_size: .
d_call: TRBD2
cdr3_nt: TGCGCCAGCAGGGGTATAGCGGGAGGCTACGAGCAGTACTTC
cdr3_aa: CASRGIAGGYEQYF

j_call: TRBJ2-7
v_call: TRBV5-1
clone_size: .
d_call: .
cdr3_nt: TGCGCCAGCAGCCCAGCCACTAGCAGCGAGCAGTACTTC
cdr3_aa: CASSPATSSEQYF

j_call: TRBJ1-2
v_call: TRBV7-8
clone_size: .
d_call: .
cdr3_nt: TGTGCCAGCACCAAAGCTAGGGGATTTGGCTACACCTTC
cdr3_aa: CASTKARGFGYTF

j_call: TRBJ2-5
v_call: TRBV18
clone_size: once
d_call: .
cdr3_nt: TGTGCCAGCTCACCCAGCAACTCCGGGATTTTAGAGACCCAGTACTTC
cdr3_aa: CASSPSNSGILETQYF

j_call: TRBJ1-5
v_call: TRBV4-2
clone_size: few
d_call: .
cdr3_nt: TGTGCCAGCAGCATCCAGGTAGATCAGCCCCAGCATTTT
cdr3_aa: CASSIQVDQPQHF

j_call: TRBJ1-5
v_call: TRBV9
clone_size: once
d_call: TRBD1
cdr3_nt: TGTGCCAGCAGCCCGAAGGGACCCCGGGGACAGGGTCGGCAGCCCCAGCATTTT
cdr3_aa: CASSPKGPRGQGRQPQHF

j_call: TRBJ2-5
v_call: TRBV6-5
clone_size: .
d_call: .
cdr3_nt: TGTGCCAGCCACCAGACGGGGACCCAGTACTTC
cdr3_aa: CASHQTGTQYF

j_call: TRBJ2-3
v_call: TRBV7-2
clone_size: .
d_call: TRBD1
cdr3_nt: TGTGCCAGCAGCGGACTCACCGGGACAGGGAGCACAGATACGCAGTATTTT
cdr3_aa: CASSGLTGTGSTDTQYF

j_call: TRBJ2-2
v_call: TRBV18
clone_size: .
d_call: TRBD1
cdr3_nt: TGTGCCAGCTCACCAAGGACAGGGGACACCGGGGAGCTGTTTTTT
cdr3_aa: CASSPRTGDTGELFF

j_call: TRBJ2-1
v_call: TRBV7-3
clone_size: .
d_call: TRBD2
cdr3_nt: TGTGCCAGCAGGCCCCCAGGACTAGCGGGAGTCAATGAGCAGTTCTTC
cdr3_aa: CASRPPGLAGVNEQFF

j_call: TRBJ1-2
v_call: TRBV27
clone_size: .
d_call: TRBD1
cdr3_nt: TGTGCCAGCAGAACCTCCGGGGACAGGGGTGACTATGGCTACACCTTC
cdr3_aa: CASRTSGDRGDYGYTF

j_call: TRBJ1-5
v_call: TRBV6-1
clone_size: .
d_call: .
cdr3_nt: TGTGCCAGCAGGACCCGGGAGCGGGATCAGCCCCAGCATTTT
cdr3_aa: CASRTRERDQPQHF

j_call: TRBJ1-5
v_call: TRBV6-1
clone_size: .
d_call: .
cdr3_nt: TGTGCCAGCACAATTCAGAGGGATCAGCCCCAGCATTTT
cdr3_aa: CASTIQRDQPQHF

j_call: TRBJ1-3
v_call: TRBV30
clone_size: .
d_call: .
cdr3_nt: TGTGCCTGGAATCGACAGGCGCTCTCTGGAAACACCATATATTTT
cdr3_aa: CAWNRQALSGNTIYF

j_call: TRBJ1-2
v_call: TRBV4-3
clone_size: .
d_call: .
cdr3_nt: TGCGCCAGCAGCCAAGAGATAGGAACAGCCTATGGCTACACCTTC
cdr3_aa: CASSQEIGTAYGYTF

j_call: TRBJ1-1
v_call: TRBV7-9
clone_size: .
d_call: .
cdr3_nt: TGTGCCAGCAGTTCGTTCGGTGGGAACACTGAAGCTTTCTTT
cdr3_aa: CASSSFGGNTEAFF

j_call: TRBJ1-2
v_call: TRBV4-3
clone_size: once
d_call: .
cdr3_nt: TGCGCCAGCAGCCCTGGGATCAGGGAGGATGGCTACACCTTC
cdr3_aa: CASSPGIREDGYTF

j_call: TRBJ2-3
v_call: TRBV6-6
clone_size: .
d_call: .
cdr3_nt: TGTGCCAGCAGTTACGGCGCCCAGGGTTCGGCAGATACGCAGTATTTT
cdr3_aa: CASSYGAQGSADTQYF

j_call: TRBJ2-3
v_call: TRBV7-2
clone_size: once
d_call: TRBD2
cdr3_nt: TGTGCCAGCAGCCTCGGACTAGGGACAGATACGCAGTATTTT
cdr3_aa: CASSLGLGTDTQYF

j_call: TRBJ2-3
v_call: TRBV6-1
clone_size: .
d_call: TRBD2
cdr3_nt: TGTGCCAGCAGGGGACTAGCGGCTAGCACAGATACGCAGTATTTT
cdr3_aa: CASRGLAASTDTQYF

j_call: TRBJ1-4
v_call: TRBV28
clone_size: .
d_call: TRBD1
cdr3_nt: TGTGCCAGCAGTTGGGGACAGGGAGGTGAAAAACTGTTTTTT
cdr3_aa: CASSWGQGGEKLFF

j_call: TRBJ2-7
v_call: TRBV6-6
clone_size: .
d_call: TRBD1
cdr3_nt: TGTGCCAGCATACGAGGACAGGGAGGCTACGAGCAGTACTTC
cdr3_aa: CASIRGQGGYEQYF

j_call: TRBJ2-7
v_call: TRBV7-9
clone_size: .
d_call: .
cdr3_nt: TGTGCCAGCAGCTACGGACAAGACTACGAGCAGTACTTC
cdr3_aa: CASSYGQDYEQYF

j_call: TRBJ1-2
v_call: TRBV18
clone_size: .
d_call: TRBD1
cdr3_nt: TGTGCCAGCTCACCAAAGACAGGGAGAACCTATGGCTACACCTTC
cdr3_aa: CASSPKTGRTYGYTF

j_call: TRBJ2-7
v_call: TRBV27
clone_size: .
d_call: TRBD1
cdr3_nt: TGTGCCAGCAGTACCGGGACAGGGGGCTACGAGCAGTACTTC
cdr3_aa: CASSTGTGGYEQYF

j_call: TRBJ2-6
v_call: TRBV6-1
clone_size: .
d_call: .
cdr3_nt: TGTGCCAGCAGTGTAGTGAGCTCTGGGGCCAACGTCCTGACTTTC
cdr3_aa: CASSVVSSGANVLTF

j_call: TRBJ2-5
v_call: TRBV5-4
clone_size: .
d_call: .
cdr3_nt: TGTGCCAGCAGCTTGGAGTTTGGCCGGGAGGAGACCCAGTACTTC
cdr3_aa: CASSLEFGREETQYF

j_call: TRBJ2-7
v_call: TRBV7-9
clone_size: .
d_call: TRBD1
cdr3_nt: TGTGCCAGCAGCCCCACTACAGGGCAGGGACAGGGGGTTTACGAGCAGTACTTC
cdr3_aa: CASSPTTGQGQGVYEQYF

j_call: TRBJ1-1
v_call: TRBV25-1
clone_size: .
d_call: TRBD1
cdr3_nt: TGTGCCAGCAGTGAAGGCGGGACAGGGGTCCTGAACACTGAAGCTTTCTTT
cdr3_aa: CASSEGGTGVLNTEAFF

j_call: TRBJ1-6
v_call: TRBV11-2
clone_size: once
d_call: TRBD1
cdr3_nt: TGTGCCAGCAGCCACGACAGGGCCCCCCGTATTTCACCCCTCCACTTT
cdr3_aa: CASSHDRAPRISPLHF

j_call: TRBJ2-5
v_call: TRBV30
clone_size: .
d_call: .
cdr3_nt: TGTGCCTGGAGTAGCATAGAGACCCAGTACTTC
cdr3_aa: CAWSSIETQYF

j_call: TRBJ2-5
v_call: TRBV5-1
clone_size: .
d_call: TRBD2
cdr3_nt: TGCGCCAGCAGCTTGGCCAAAGGGGGGACTAGCGGGAGAACGGGAGAGACCCAGTACTTC
cdr3_aa: CASSLAKGGTSGRTGETQYF

j_call: TRBJ2-7
v_call: TRBV4-3
clone_size: .
d_call: TRBD1
cdr3_nt: TGCGCCAGCAGCCAAGAGGACAGGGCCGAGCAGTACTTC
cdr3_aa: CASSQEDRAEQYF

j_call: TRBJ2-7
v_call: TRBV5-6
clone_size: .
d_call: .
cdr3_nt: TGTGCCAGCAGCTTGGGACAGCGCCTGGTAGTGCAGTACTTC
cdr3_aa: CASSLGQRLVVQYF

j_call: TRBJ1-1
v_call: TRBV18
clone_size: few
d_call: TRBD1
cdr3_nt: TGTGCCAGCTCACCACCGGAGGGTCCCGCAGGGGGAAAGGGGACTTTCTTT
cdr3_aa: CASSPPEGPAGGKGTFF

j_call: TRBJ2-1
v_call: TRBV6-6
clone_size: .
d_call: .
cdr3_nt: TGTGCCAGCAGTTACACGGGGGGCCTATGGGATGAGCAGTTCTTC
cdr3_aa: CASSYTGGLWDEQFF

j_call: TRBJ1-2
v_call: TRBV6-5
clone_size: .
d_call: TRBD1
cdr3_nt: TGTGCCAGCAGTTACCACGACTCGGACAGGGACGGCTACACCTTC
cdr3_aa: CASSYHDSDRDGYTF

j_call: TRBJ2-3
v_call: TRBV27
clone_size: .
d_call: TRBD1
cdr3_nt: TGTGCCAGCAGGGACAGGGGTATCACTAGCACAGATACGCAGTATTTT
cdr3_aa: CASRDRGITSTDTQYF

j_call: TRBJ1-1
v_call: TRBV29-1
clone_size: few
d_call: .
cdr3_nt: TGCAGCGTTGGTCCAGCGGGGGCGAACACTGAAGCTTTCTTT
cdr3_aa: CSVGPAGANTEAFF

j_call: TRBJ2-1
v_call: TRBV4-2
clone_size: .
d_call: TRBD1
cdr3_nt: TGTGCCAGCAGCCCACAGGGGGCCTCTTCCTACAATGAGCAGTTCTTC
cdr3_aa: CASSPQGASSYNEQFF

j_call: TRBJ2-1
v_call: TRBV5-1
clone_size: .
d_call: .
cdr3_nt: TGCGCCAGCAGCTTGGACGGAGGGGAGCAGTTCTTC
cdr3_aa: CASSLDGGEQFF

j_call: TRBJ2-3
v_call: TRBV19
clone_size: .
d_call: TRBD2
cdr3_nt: TGTGCCAGTAGTACTCTAGCGGGCCTCACAGATACGCAGTATTTT
cdr3_aa: CASSTLAGLTDTQYF

j_call: TRBJ1-1
v_call: TRBV7-2
clone_size: .
d_call: TRBD1
cdr3_nt: TGTGCCAGCAGCCAGGGACAGGTCTTTAACACTGAAGCTTTCTTT
cdr3_aa: CASSQGQVFNTEAFF

j_call: TRBJ2-2
v_call: TRBV11-3
clone_size: .
d_call: TRBD2
cdr3_nt: TGTGCCAGCAGCCTGAGCGGGACTAGCGGACCCACCGGGGAGCTGTTTTTT
cdr3_aa: CASSLSGTSGPTGELFF

j_call: TRBJ2-1
v_call: TRBV6-5
clone_size: .
d_call: TRBD2
cdr3_nt: TGTGCCAGCGGACTAGCGGATTACAATGAGCAGTTCTTC
cdr3_aa: CASGLADYNEQFF

j_call: TRBJ1-1
v_call: TRBV7-9
clone_size: .
d_call: .
cdr3_nt: TGTGCCAGCAGCTTAGCGTCAGTAAACGGGGGAGCTTTCTTT
cdr3_aa: CASSLASVNGGAFF

j_call: TRBJ1-1
v_call: TRBV20-1
clone_size: .
d_call: .
cdr3_nt: TGCAGTGCTAGAGGAGGGCGCGAAGCTTTCTTT
cdr3_aa: CSARGGREAFF

j_call: TRBJ2-3
v_call: TRBV7-2
clone_size: .
d_call: TRBD2
cdr3_nt: TGTGCCAGCAGACCTATACTAGCGGGAGTTAGAGATACGCAGTATTTT
cdr3_aa: CASRPILAGVRDTQYF

j_call: TRBJ2-1
v_call: TRBV9
clone_size: .
d_call: TRBD2
cdr3_nt: TGTGCCAGCAGCGTAGTAGCGGGGGGGCGGGATGAGCAGTTCTTC
cdr3_aa: CASSVVAGGRDEQFF

j_call: TRBJ2-1
v_call: TRBV5-1
clone_size: .
d_call: .
cdr3_nt: TGCGCCAGCAGCTACGGACAGATTGGTGAGCAGTTCTTC
cdr3_aa: CASSYGQIGEQFF

j_call: TRBJ1-2
v_call: TRBV7-2
clone_size: once
d_call: .
cdr3_nt: TGTGCCAGCAGGATAATCCCTACAGGGCCGGGTTATGGCTACACCTTC
cdr3_aa: CASRIIPTGPGYGYTF